The 14 T cell receptor beta chains listed next were all sequenced from one sample in a study of T cell repertoires in cytomegalovirus infection. These receptors have no known antigen. One entry per CDR3 protein, called by TCRdb with MiXCR from the reads. The table has about a million distinct CDR3 sequences, roughly 30% seen once. The sample here was cultured CD8+ T cells from PBMCs, taken from culture after CMV antigen stimulation. These receptors all come from a human donor in good health (CMV status not recorded). Some clones in this sample may be carry-over from other donors' samples.

V usage is TRBV12-3 or TRBV12-4 and J usage is TRBJ2-3; D remains unclear. This CDR3 has 16 residues. V was clipped by 6 bases and J by 0 bases, with 16 bases between them. The CDR3 protein is CASSPPRATSTDTQYF. The CDR3 nucleotides read TGTGCCAGCAGCCCTCCAAGGGCAACTAGCACAGATACGCAGTATTTT.

The V gene is TRBV19, the J gene TRBJ1-2, with 7 bases that match TRBD1. Germline V gene data show CDR1 as LNHDA and CDR2 as SQIVND (reference sequence). The CDR3 spans 14 residues. The ends lost 5 bases at V and 6 bases at J; junction bases unmatched: 9. As DNA, the CDR3 is TGTGCCAGTAGTGTAAGACAGGGATCGGATGGCTACACCTTC. Its translation is CASSVRQGSDGYTF.

Note on this clonotype: A much larger clone is a single base away; this may be a read error. This chain links TRBV7-8 with TRBJ2-1; D not resolved. Per germline, CDR1 SGHVS and CDR2 FQNEAQ. The CDR3 extends over 14 amino acids. The CDR3 DNA reads TGTGCCAGCGGCTTAAGGGCGCCCTACAATGAGCAGTTCTTC. This sequence encodes CASGLRAPYNEQFF.

The chain combines TRBV3-1 with TRBJ2-3; D unresolved. In germline, CDR1 is LGHDT, CDR2 YNNKEL (reference sequence). The CDR3 is 15 residues long. Trimming cost V 1 base and J 1 base, with 9 bases left between them. CDR3: CASSQGLHRTDTQYF. CDR3 bases: TGTGCCAGCAGCCAAGGTTTACATCGCACAGATACGCAGTATTTT.

This clonotype was seen many times. The J gene is TRBJ1-1, the V gene TRBV7-2; a possible D gene is TRBD1 (5 bases). The V end was cut by 5 bases, the J end by 10 bases, with 11 bases between. Germline V CDR1 and CDR2: SGHTA, FQGNSA. The CDR3 is 11 residues long. The CDR3 sequence: CASSPGVGAFF. The CDR3 bases are TGTGCCAGCAGCCCGGGGGTGGGAGCTTTCTTT.

This clonotype was observed many times. This CDR3 is CASSISWNQPQHF. In DNA form, the CDR3 reads TGTGCCAGTAGTATATCGTGGAATCAGCCCCAGCATTTT. V usage is TRBV19 and J usage is TRBJ1-5; D remains unclear. V was trimmed by 2 bases and J by 4 bases, leaving 6 bases between them. The germline CDR1 and CDR2 sequences are LNHDA and SQIVND (reference sequence). CDR3 length equals 13 residues.

This chain links TRBV20-1 with TRBJ1-2; 10 nucleotides match TRBD1. CDR3 size: 15 residues. The germline CDR1 and CDR2 sequences are DFQATT and SNEGSKA (reference sequence). With V trimmed by 5 bases and J by 8 bases, 14 bases remained unmatched. CDR3 residues: CSADPGQGPRGGYTF. DNA of the CDR3: TGCAGTGCTGATCCGGGACAGGGGCCCAGAGGAGGCTACACCTTC.

This clonotype was seen ten or more times. The chain combines TRBV7-2 with TRBJ2-3, with D perhaps matching TRBD2 (6 bases). The V end was cut by 1 base, the J end by 4 bases, with 18 bases between. The V gene's germline CDR1 is SGHTA and CDR2 FQGNSA. This CDR3 comprises 17 residues. The DNA of the CDR3 is TGTGCCAGCAGCTTAGGCGGCCTAGCGCCGTCTTCAGATACGCAGTATTTT. Translated, it gives CASSLGGLAPSSDTQYF.

V gene TRBV27 combines with J gene TRBJ1-5; D may be TRBD1 (6 bases). Deletions cut 2 bases from V and 7 bases from J, with 12 bases between. This CDR3 has 14 residues. Germline V CDR1 and CDR2: MNHEY, SMNVEV (reference sequence). CDR3 nucleotide sequence: TGTGCCAGCAGTTTAACGGGACAAGGACAGCCCCAGCATTTT. Translation: CASSLTGQGQPQHF.

The chain carries TRBV7-3 and TRBJ1-1, with D perhaps TRBD1 (5 bases). CDR3 length: 14 residues. The V gene lost 1 base and the J gene lost 3 bases, with 9 bases spanning the gap. From germline, CDR1 is SGHTA and CDR2 FQGTGA. The DNA of the CDR3 is TGTGCCAGCAGCTTAAAGGGACGTGACACTGAAGCTTTCTTT. It encodes CASSLKGRDTEAFF.

This rearrangement joins TRBV4-3 to TRBJ1-5; 7 nucleotides agree with TRBD1. Trimming at V came to 0 bases and at J to 1 base, leaving 15 bases not matched to a gene. This CDR3 region has 20 residues. Germline assignment: CDR1 LGHNA and CDR2 YSLEER. The CDR3 spells CASSQEWGGGFVGSNQPQHF. In DNA form, the CDR3 reads TGCGCCAGCAGCCAAGAATGGGGAGGGGGCTTTGTTGGGAGCAATCAGCCCCAGCATTTT.

This clonotype was observed a handful of times. This chain links TRBV28 with TRBJ2-5; no definite D call. Germline V gene data show CDR1 as MDHEN and CDR2 as SYDVKM. The CDR3 consists of 14 residues. Trimming removed 3 bases at V and 3 bases at J, with 11 bases between. The CDR3 DNA follows: TGTGCCAGCAGTTTGGTACAGTCGAAAGAGACCCAGTACTTC. It translates to CASSLVQSKETQYF.

This clonotype was counted ten times or more. The V call is TRBV7-8, the J call TRBJ2-3; D assignment may be TRBD1 or TRBD2 (5 bases each). CDR1 is SGHVS and CDR2 is FQNEAQ in the germline V gene. Trimming left V 2 bases short and J 5 bases short, with 14 bases between. The CDR3 runs to 15 residues. The CDR3 region has the DNA TGTGCCAGCAGCTTAACGAGAGGGGCGGGAGATACGCAGTATTTT. It is translated as CASSLTRGAGDTQYF.

This clonotype came up a few times. This sequence joins TRBV5-5 and TRBJ1-5, with 8 bases aligning to TRBD1. The CDR3 contains 16 residues. The germline CDR1 and CDR2 sequences are SGHKS and YYEKEE (reference sequence). J lost 6 bases, V lost 4 bases, and 12 bases had no gene match. As DNA, the CDR3 is TGTGCCAGCAGCGGTGGTCAGGGACAGGTAACTCAGCCCCAGCATTTT. This sequence encodes CASSGGQGQVTQPQHF.